The clone carrying this T cell receptor (beta chain) was counted many times. No antigen is known for it. Template material for amplifying TCR beta CDR3 regions consisted of RNA transcripts. A set of HTBI primers served as the primers for a first-round RT-PCR of the TCR CDR3. TCRdb independently ran MiXCR on the multiplex PCR reads; one entry per CDR3 protein. The sample has 380,000 or so distinct CDR3 sequences, about a fifth seen once. These data belong to a study of T cells in Graves' hyperthyroidism and ophthalmopathy. On the study more broadly: Initial diagnosis, before any treatment, was when peripheral blood was collected.

Study-wide findings and caveats: In the blood, most expanded thyroid clonotypes above 0.001 appeared as well.

CDR1 and CDR2 from the germline V gene are MNHEY and SVGAGI. The CDR3 spans 14 residues. V shed 4 bases, J shed 3 bases, and the junction held 2 bases outside the gene matches. V is TRBV6-5 and J is TRBJ2-5; the match to TRBD2 covers 10 bases. The receptor's source is a woman under 30 with Graves' hyperthyroidism. The sequenced sample consisted of blood. In DNA, the CDR3 is TGTGCCAGCAGTTGGACTAGCGGAAAAGAGACCCAGTACTTC. Translated: CASSWTSGKETQYF.